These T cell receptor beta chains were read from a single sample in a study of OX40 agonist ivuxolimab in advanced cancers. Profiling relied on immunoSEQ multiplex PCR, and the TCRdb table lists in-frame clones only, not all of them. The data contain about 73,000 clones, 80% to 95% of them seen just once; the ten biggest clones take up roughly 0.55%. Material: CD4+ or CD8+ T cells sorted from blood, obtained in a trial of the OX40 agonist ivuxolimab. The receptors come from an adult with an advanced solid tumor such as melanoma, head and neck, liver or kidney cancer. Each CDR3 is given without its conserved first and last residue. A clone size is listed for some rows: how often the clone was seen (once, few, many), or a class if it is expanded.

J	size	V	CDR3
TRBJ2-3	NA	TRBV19	ASSPWGRGTDTQY
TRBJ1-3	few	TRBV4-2	ASSRTGQGIRNTIY
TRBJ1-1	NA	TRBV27	ASSRQTGYTEAF
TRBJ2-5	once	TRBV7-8	ASSPGQVLETQY
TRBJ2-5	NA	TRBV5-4	ASSSTSGGETQY
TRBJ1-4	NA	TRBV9	ASSFTGTGNEKLF
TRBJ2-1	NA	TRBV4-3	ASSQDMGIWNEQF
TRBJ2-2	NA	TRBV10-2	ASSELSTGELF
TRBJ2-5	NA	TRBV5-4	ASFNRLAGQETQY
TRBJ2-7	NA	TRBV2	ASQGSYEQY
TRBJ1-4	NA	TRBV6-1	ASLWDATNEKLF
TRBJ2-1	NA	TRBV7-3	ASSPNTYGEQF
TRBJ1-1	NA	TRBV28	ASSLTEMNTEAF
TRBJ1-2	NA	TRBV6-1	ASSSDGGYT
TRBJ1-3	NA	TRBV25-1	ASSATGAGAGNTIY
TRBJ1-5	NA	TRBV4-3	ASSQVRTDSNQPQH
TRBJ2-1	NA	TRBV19	ASTGRENEQF
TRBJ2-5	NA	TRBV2	ASSESPGEETQY
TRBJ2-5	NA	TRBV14	ASSQFLGAETQY
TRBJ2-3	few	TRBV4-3	ASSQAMADTQY
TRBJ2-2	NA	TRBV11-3	ASSNGGGSANTGELF
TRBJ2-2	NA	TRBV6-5	ASRVAGELF
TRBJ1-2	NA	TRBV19	ASSSQGSNYGYT
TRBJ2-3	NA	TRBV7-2	ASNSGRRTDTQY
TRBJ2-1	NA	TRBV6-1	AIRELYNEQF
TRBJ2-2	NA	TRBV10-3	AVSSWGRLGELF
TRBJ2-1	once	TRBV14	ATVPGGVYNEQF
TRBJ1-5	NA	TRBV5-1	ASSLSGGGQPQH